The next 7 T cell receptor beta chains were all read from a single sample in a study of shared clonotypes between healthy human individuals (TCRdb year 2020). The receptor library was made with the immunoSEQ multiplex PCR assay. The source is immuneACCESS, and TCRdb retained only in-frame sequences with V and J called. Part of the clones is not carried over; for the studies checked, unresolved V genes explain less than half of this, and the remainder is unexplained. A total of about 2.1 million clones appear in this sample, 85% to 95% of them only once. About 1.6% of the sample comes from the top ten. For the CD8 naive samples, CD45RO-negative cells were positively selected for CCR7, yielding a CD45RA+CCR7+ population from which TemRA cells were excluded. The specimen was naive CD8+ T cells from PBMCs. The intended sense of this specimen's cell subset or site label: CD45RA+CCR7+. The receptor set was obtained from a man in his late teens or twenties in good health. Some clones in this sample may be carry-over from other donors' samples.

The chain joins TRBV27 to TRBJ1-3, with no clear D. Germline CDR1 and CDR2: MNHEY and SMNVEV (reference sequence). V was pared by 5 bases and J by 4 bases, with 9 bases between. The CDR3 runs 13 residues. CDR3 nucleotide sequence: TGTGCCAGCAGTGCCAACACAGGAAACACCATATATTTT. Protein sequence: CASSANTGNTIYF.

The chain uses TRBV15 and TRBJ2-6, with TRBD1 as a possible D gene (6 bases). The CDR3 runs to 15 residues. Germline V gene lookup returns CDR1 LNHNV and CDR2 YYDKDF (reference sequence). Trimming left V 5 bases short and J 0 bases short, with 8 bases between. CDR3 region: CATSSGVSGANVLTF. CDR3 sequence (DNA): TGTGCCACCAGCTCAGGGGTCTCTGGGGCCAACGTCCTGACTTTC.

V is TRBV10-1 and J is TRBJ2-2; 9 nucleotides match TRBD1. Germline V CDR1 and CDR2: WNHNN, SYGVQD (reference sequence). The ends lost 6 bases at V and 0 bases at J; junction bases unmatched: 11. This CDR3 has 18 residues. CDR3 sequence: CASRGGQGYTANTGELFF. The DNA for the CDR3 is TGCGCCAGCAGGGGGGGACAGGGATATACTGCGAACACCGGGGAGCTGTTTTTT.

J is TRBJ2-3 and V is TRBV27, with a possible D match to TRBD1 (5 bases). Germline lookup yields CDR1 MNHEY and CDR2 SMNVEV (reference sequence). The V gene lost 7 bases and the J gene lost 3 bases, with 11 bases spanning the gap. This CDR3 is built from 13 residues. The CDR3 protein is CASTYPGTDTQYF. CDR3 bases: TGTGCCAGCACATACCCAGGGACAGATACGCAGTATTTT.

The chain joins TRBV11-2 to TRBJ2-7; 8 positions match TRBD2. J lost 5 bases, V lost 2 bases, and 5 bases had no gene match. Per the germline V gene, CDR1 is SGHAT and CDR2 is FQNNGV. The CDR3 is 14 amino acids. CDR3 sequence: CASSLSGRSHEQYF. The CDR3, as DNA: TGTGCCAGCAGCTTAAGCGGGAGATCCCACGAGCAGTACTTC.

For this clone: Sequence at one end of the junction differs from germline and may be a read error. The sample has other DNA sequences that encode this CDR3 too. The chain has TRBV5-1 and TRBJ2-5, with D possibly being TRBD2 (6 bases). This CDR3 spans 10 amino acids. Germline values: CDR1 SGHRS, CDR2 YFSETQ. This chain's CDR3 is CASSGETQYF. DNA of the CDR3: TGTGCCAGCAGCGGGGAGACCCAGTACTTC.

The chain couples TRBV30 to TRBJ1-3; D might be TRBD1 (6 bases). Trimming removed 6 bases from V and 5 bases from J, with 14 bases in between. Germline CDR1 and CDR2: GTSNPN and SVGIG (reference sequence). The CDR3 runs to 13 residues. CDR3 loop: CACLRDTRNTIYF. In DNA, the CDR3 is TGTGCCTGCCTCCGGGACACCCGAAACACCATATATTTT.